What follows are 27 T cell receptor beta chains derived from one specimen sequenced in a study of T cell repertoires in aging, cancer and after chemotherapy. Rearranged V-D-J TRB sequences were amplified with a mixed TRB-A/B primer pool. TCRdb redid the calling of the multiplex PCR reads with MiXCR, one entry per CDR3 protein. The sample contains under 9,000 distinct CDR3 sequences, roughly 25% of which appear only once. Peripheral blood genomic DNA, not sorted cells or RNA, was the template. The sequenced sample was blood. These receptors were taken from a human donor with a blood cancer.

The chain recombines TRBV9 with TRBJ2-5; 9 positions agree with TRBD2. Germline V gene lookup returns CDR1 SGDLS and CDR2 YYNGEE. The CDR3 is 15 amino acids. Trimming cost V 0 bases and J 5 bases; bases outside gene matches: 5. CDR3 loop: CASSVAASGEETQYF. The CDR3 nucleotides read TGTGCCAGCAGCGTAGCGGCTAGCGGGGAGGAGACCCAGTACTTC.

In the case of this clonotype: A read error is possible here, since a much larger clone lies one base away. The CDR3 DNA is TGTGCCAGAAGCTTATACAATGAGCAGTTCTTC. The encoded protein is CARSLYNEQFF. This chain uses TRBV27 with TRBJ2-1; no definite D call. Between the trimmed V and J ends, which lost 9 bases and 4 bases, there was a span of 7 bases. The CDR3 totals 11 residues. The germline CDR1 and CDR2 sequences are MNHEY and SMNVEV (reference sequence).

By share, this clonotype counts as medium-sized. The genes are TRBV18 and TRBJ2-3; 10 nucleotides match TRBD1. The ends lost 4 bases at V and 6 bases at J; junction bases unmatched: 10. The germline CDR1 and CDR2 sequences are KGHSH and LQKENI. CDR3 length: 16 residues. The CDR3 loop reads CASSLRQGAAWDTQYF. The CDR3 coding sequence is TGTGCCAGCTCACTCAGACAGGGGGCGGCGTGGGATACGCAGTATTTT.

V gene TRBV5-1 combines with J gene TRBJ2-3; 8 positions agree with TRBD2. CDR1 is SGHRS and CDR2 is YFSETQ in the germline V gene. Trimming at V came to 4 bases and at J to 0 bases, leaving 4 bases not matched to a gene. CDR3 length: 15 residues. The CDR3 loop is CASSRGGTSTDTQYF. The CDR3 DNA follows: TGCGCCAGCAGCCGCGGGGGGACTAGCACAGATACGCAGTATTTT.

Comments on this clonotype: A read error may be the cause here, since a much bigger clone is one base away. V and J are TRBV15 and TRBJ2-5; maybe TRBD1 (5 bases). The J call is doubtful: the DNA matches TRBJ2-7 better. The CDR3 has 15 residues. In germline, CDR1 is LNHNV, CDR2 YYDKDF (reference sequence). In DNA, the CDR3 is TGTGCCACCAGCATGTCCCAGGGTGAGGTCTACGAGCAGTACTTC. Translation: CATSMSQGEVYEQYF.

Relative to its sample, this clonotype is medium-sized. The V call is TRBV12-3 or TRBV12-4, the J call TRBJ1-4; D is unresolved. The ends were cut back, 5 bases at V and 6 bases at J, with 10 bases in the middle. The CDR3 totals 13 residues. The CDR3 bases are TGTGCCAGCAGTACCGAAGGGTATGAAAAACTGTTTTTT. Protein product: CASSTEGYEKLFF.

The chain is built from TRBV6-6 and TRBJ1-1, with TRBD1 as a possible D gene (6 bases). The CDR3 has 14 residues. Germline values: CDR1 MNHNY, CDR2 SVGAGI (reference sequence). Trimming cost V 6 bases and J 1 base, with 12 bases left between them. CDR3 nucleotides: TGTGCCAGCAGCTACCAGGGGCAGAACACTGAAGCTTTCTTT. This translates into CASSYQGQNTEAFF.

This clonotype is deemed medium-sized. The V gene is TRBV29-1, the J gene TRBJ2-5, with a tentative D call TRBD2 (6 bases). The CDR3 runs to 13 residues. Germline V gene sequence: CDR1 SQVTM, CDR2 ANQGSEA. The V end was cut by 4 bases, the J end by 3 bases, with 12 bases between. The CDR3 region has the DNA TGCAGCGTTGGGGGACTGTCCAAAGAGACCCAGTACTTC. Its translation: CSVGGLSKETQYF.

This clonotype has at least ten counts. The chain couples TRBV27 to TRBJ1-5; D is perhaps TRBD1 (5 bases). The CDR3 runs 14 residues. Germline V gene data show CDR1 as MNHEY and CDR2 as SMNVEV (reference sequence). Trimming shortened V by 3 bases and J by 3 bases, and 9 bases separated the two germline ends. DNA of the CDR3: TGTGCCAGCAGTTTCTGGGGGAACAATCAGCCCCAGCATTTT. Translated, it gives CASSFWGNNQPQHF.

By sample share, this clonotype is medium-sized (0.01 to 0.1%). As DNA, the CDR3 is TGTGCCAGCAGCAACAATGGCTACACCTTC. This gives the protein CASSNNGYTF. The J gene is TRBJ1-2, the V gene TRBV12-3 or TRBV12-4; D is unresolved. V was clipped by 6 bases and J by 6 bases, with 5 bases between them. This CDR3 comprises 10 residues.

This clonotype is judged medium-sized (0.01 to 0.1%). This chain uses TRBV15 with TRBJ2-3; D might be TRBD1 (6 bases). The CDR3 spans 15 residues. Trimming shortened V by 9 bases and J by 2 bases, and 18 bases separated the two germline ends. Germline V lookup: CDR1 LNHNV, CDR2 YYDKDF (reference sequence). The CDR3 DNA sequence: TGTGCCACTCGTACAGGGTCCCTTGACACAGATACGCAGTATTTT. This sequence encodes CATRTGSLDTDTQYF. Filled out from reference TRBV15 and TRBJ2-3, the complete variable domain reads DAMVIQNPRYQVTQFGKPVTLSCSQTLNHNVMYWYQQKSSQAPKLLFHYYDKDFNNEADTPDNFQSRRPNTSFCFLDIRSPGLGDTAMYLCATRTGSLDTDTQYFGPGTRLTVL.

By frequency in the sample, this clonotype is medium-sized. The genes are TRBV15 and TRBJ2-5; no clear D. Germline assignment: CDR1 LNHNV and CDR2 YYDKDF (reference sequence). Deletions cut 4 bases from V and 1 base from J, with 13 bases between. The CDR3 length is 15 residues. The CDR3 protein is CATSTSRTAQETQYF. As DNA, the CDR3 is TGTGCCACCAGCACATCGAGGACGGCCCAAGAGACCCAGTACTTC.

By share of the sample, this clonotype is medium-sized (0.01 to 0.1%). The germline gene is not matched at one end of the junction; a read error may be the cause. The chain employs TRBV19 and TRBJ1-5; D is undetermined. The CDR3 loop spans 16 amino acids. Germline lookup yields CDR1 LNHDA and CDR2 SQIVND (reference sequence). CDR3 protein: CASSPRGVGGGPPRHF. CDR3 DNA sequence: TGTGCCAGTAGCCCAAGAGGTGTGGGCGGAGGTCCCCCCCGGCATTTT.

This clonotype is medium-sized within its sample. V is TRBV29-1 and J is TRBJ1-1; tentatively, D is TRBD1 (6 bases). V was pared by 4 bases and J by 10 bases, with 19 bases between. The CDR3 sequence is 13 residues long. The germline CDR1 and CDR2 sequences are SQVTM and ANQGSEA. This CDR3 is CSVGFGGGLGAFF. The CDR3 DNA is TGCAGCGTTGGTTTCGGGGGGGGCCTGGGAGCTTTCTTT.

This clonotype was seen a few times. V gene TRBV7-9 combines with J gene TRBJ2-3, with D possibly being TRBD2 (6 bases). Looked up from germline, CDR1 is SEHNR and CDR2 is FQNEAQ (reference sequence). The CDR3 contains 17 residues. V shed 4 bases and J shed 0 bases, with 17 bases lying between them. The CDR3 DNA reads TGTGCCAGCAGCTCCTCGAGGGGCGGGAAAAGCACAGATACGCAGTATTTT. It specifies CASSSSRGGKSTDTQYF.

By sample fraction, this clonotype is medium-sized (0.01 to 0.1%). V is TRBV19 and J is TRBJ1-2, with 8 bases aligning to TRBD1. The CDR3 has 13 residues. Trimming cost V 7 bases and J 5 bases; bases outside gene matches: 6. Germline V CDR1 and CDR2: LNHDA, SQIVND (reference sequence). The CDR3 sequence: CASNQGALYGYTF. The CDR3 DNA reads TGTGCCAGTAACCAGGGGGCCCTTTATGGCTACACCTTC.

The chain is built from TRBV4-3 and TRBJ2-2; a weak D match, TRBD2 (6 bases). V lost 1 base to trimming and J lost 7 bases, with 13 bases between them. The germline V gene has CDR1 LGHNA and CDR2 YSLEER. The CDR3 has 15 residues. The CDR3 loop is CASSQGGAGIGELFF. CDR3 bases: TGCGCCAGCAGCCAAGGCGGGGCAGGTATCGGGGAGCTGTTTTTT.

The genes are TRBV18 and TRBJ2-7; D possibly corresponds to TRBD2 (7 bases). Trimming shortened V by 0 bases and J by 0 bases, and 12 bases separated the two germline ends. This CDR3 contains 16 residues. Germline V CDR1 and CDR2: KGHSH, LQKENI. As DNA, the CDR3 is TGTGCCAGCTCACCACCGGGGGCTAGCGGCTCCTACGAGCAGTACTTC. This codes for CASSPPGASGSYEQYF.

This clonotype occurred many times. This chain joins TRBV27 and TRBJ1-1, with a tentative D call TRBD1 (6 bases). The CDR3 loop spans 15 amino acids. CDR1 is MNHEY, CDR2 SMNVEV, per germline (reference sequence). Trimming cost V 2 bases and J 1 base, with 11 bases left between them. The CDR3 region is CASSLGVGGNTEAFF. CDR3 bases: TGTGCCAGCAGTTTAGGGGTAGGGGGGAACACTGAAGCTTTCTTT.

This chain connects TRBV19 to TRBJ2-7; TRBD1 might be the D (6 bases). Trimming left V 6 bases short and J 2 bases short, with 11 bases between. Per germline, CDR1 LNHDA and CDR2 SQIVND (reference sequence). The CDR3 spans 13 residues. The CDR3 DNA is TGTGCCAGTAGATGGGGGCGGGCCTACGAGCAGTACTTC. Protein: CASRWGRAYEQYF.

This clonotype is categorized as medium-sized. CDR3 sequence: CASSFVREVGEQFF. DNA of the CDR3: TGTGCCAGCAGTTTTGTCAGGGAGGTTGGTGAGCAGTTCTTC. The J gene is TRBJ2-1, the V gene TRBV27; weak D call: TRBD2 (6 bases). The CDR3 contains 14 residues. Germline CDR1 MNHEY, CDR2 SMNVEV (reference sequence). Trimming cost V 3 bases and J 9 bases, with 15 bases left between them.

This clonotype was recorded a few times. The chain recombines TRBV6-4 with TRBJ1-6; the D is unclear. V shed 3 bases and J shed 10 bases, with 16 bases lying between them. CDR3 size: 15 residues. CDR1 is MRHNA, CDR2 SNTAGT, per germline. The CDR3, as DNA: TGTGCCAGCAGTGAGCAGGCGGCTCCGGGCTCACCCCTCCACTTT. It is translated as CASSEQAAPGSPLHF.

The chain joins TRBV20-1 to TRBJ1-2, with D possibly being TRBD1 (5 bases). The CDR3 extends over 17 amino acids. Germline lookup yields CDR1 DFQATT and CDR2 SNEGSKA (reference sequence). V lost 0 bases and J 13 bases, leaving 30 bases between the germline ends. The CDR3 region has the DNA TGCAGTGCTAGAGAATCGGGACCGTCCGCGGCTATCTCATCTTCCACCTTC. It encodes CSARESGPSAAISSSTF.

This sequence joins TRBV21-1 and TRBJ1-2. TRBV21-1 is labeled a pseudogene. The CDR3 extends over 13 amino acids. The CDR3 protein is CASSRQANYGYTF. Here the CDR3 DNA reads TGTGCCAGCAGCAGGCAGGCCAACTATGGCTACACCTTC.

Regarding this clonotype: One end of the junction is discordant with germline, which a read error may explain. The V call is TRBV4-3, the J call TRBJ2-1, with a tentative D call TRBD2 (6 bases). Germline V CDR1 and CDR2: LGHNA, YSLEER. The CDR3 has 16 residues. As DNA, the CDR3 is TGTGCCAGCAGCCAAGATCTGGCGGGGTCCTACAATGAGCAGTTCTTC. Protein: CASSQDLAGSYNEQFF.

This clonotype was detected only a few times. J is TRBJ2-7 and V is TRBV5-1, with unresolved D. This CDR3 region has 11 residues. The germline V and J ends were trimmed by 4 bases and 2 bases, with 4 bases remaining between them. The germline gives CDR1 SGHRS, CDR2 YFSETQ. CDR3 loop: CASSPTYEQYF. The DNA for the CDR3 is TGCGCCAGCAGCCCCACCTACGAGCAGTACTTC.

Judged by abundance, this clonotype is medium-sized. The chain links TRBV19 to TRBJ2-4, with D possibly being TRBD2 (6 bases). The germline V gene has CDR1 LNHDA and CDR2 SQIVND (reference sequence). The ends were cut back, 6 bases at V and 4 bases at J, with 16 bases in the middle. The length of the CDR3 is 15 residues. CDR3 sequence: CASRRGGSGKNIQYF. DNA of the CDR3: TGTGCCAGTAGGAGGGGTGGTAGCGGAAAAAACATTCAGTACTTC.